This T cell receptor (beta chain) appears in the sequencing data of a study of T cells after yellow fever vaccination. The table lists this clonotype with many counts. This CDR3 region has 13 residues. CDR1 WSHSY and CDR2 SAAADI come from the germline V gene. Unmatched junction bases numbered 9, after V lost 10 bases and J lost 7 bases. TCRdb re-called the 5' RACE reads with MiXCR, one entry per CDR3 protein. The table has 200,000 to 300,000 distinct CDR3 sequences, about 7% seen once. The specimen comprised CD4+ T cells sorted from PBMCs, sampled on the day of the yellow fever booster vaccination. This TCR was recovered from a man younger than 45 who received the YFV17D yellow fever vaccine. The chain is built from TRBV10-2 and TRBJ1-4, with 7 bases lining up with TRBD1. CDR3: CATRGQEGEKLFF. In nucleotides, the CDR3 is TGCGCCACCCGAGGACAGGAGGGTGAAAAACTGTTTTTT.